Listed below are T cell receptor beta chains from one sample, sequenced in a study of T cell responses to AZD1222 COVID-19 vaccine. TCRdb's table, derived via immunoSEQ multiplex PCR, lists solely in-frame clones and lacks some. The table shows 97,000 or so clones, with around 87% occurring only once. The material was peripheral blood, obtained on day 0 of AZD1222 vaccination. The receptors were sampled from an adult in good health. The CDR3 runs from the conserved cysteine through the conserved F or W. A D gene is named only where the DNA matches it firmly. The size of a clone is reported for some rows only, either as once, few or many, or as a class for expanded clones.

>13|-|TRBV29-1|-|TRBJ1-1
CSAGEGGFTEAFF
TGCAGCGCCGGCGAGGGGGGCTTCACTGAAGCTTTCTTT
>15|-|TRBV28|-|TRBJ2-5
CASTPRAYPWETQYF
TGTGCCAGCACCCCTCGCGCATACCCCTGGGAGACCCAGTACTTC
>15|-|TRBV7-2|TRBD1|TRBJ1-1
CASSSSGTGNTEAFF
TGTGCCAGCAGCTCATCCGGGACAGGGAACACTGAAGCTTTCTTT
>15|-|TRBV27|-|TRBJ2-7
CASSRRAESSYEQYF
TGTGCCAGCAGTCGCAGGGCGGAGAGCTCCTACGAGCAGTACTTC
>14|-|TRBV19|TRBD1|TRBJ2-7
CASSNQTGVDEQYF
TGTGCCAGTAGTAATCAAACAGGGGTAGACGAGCAGTACTTC
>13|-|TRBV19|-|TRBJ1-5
CASSIPGTQPQHF
TGTGCCAGTAGTATCCCAGGGACGCAGCCCCAGCATTTT
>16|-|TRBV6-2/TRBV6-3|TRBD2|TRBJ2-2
CASSYSGGRVTGELFF
TGTGCCAGCAGTTACTCTGGCGGGAGGGTTACCGGGGAGCTGTTTTTT
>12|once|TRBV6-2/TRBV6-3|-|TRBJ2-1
CASRYRVHEQFF
TGTGCCAGCAGGTACCGGGTCCATGAGCAGTTCTTC
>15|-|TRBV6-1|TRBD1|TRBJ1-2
CASSEARGQGYGYTF
TGTGCCAGCAGTGAAGCGAGAGGACAGGGCTATGGCTACACCTTC
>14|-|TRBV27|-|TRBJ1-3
CASRGPRSGNTIYF
TGTGCCAGCAGGGGGCCCCGGTCTGGAAACACCATATATTTT
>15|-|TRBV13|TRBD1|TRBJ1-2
CASSSRDRRFYGYTF
TGTGCCAGCAGCAGCCGGGACAGGCGTTTCTATGGCTACACCTTC
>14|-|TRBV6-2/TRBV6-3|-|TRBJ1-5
CASSYRISNQPQHF
TGTGCCAGCAGTTACAGGATCAGCAATCAGCCCCAGCATTTT
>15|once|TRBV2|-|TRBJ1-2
CASSERRQDPYGYTF
TGTGCCAGCAGTGAAAGGAGGCAGGACCCCTATGGCTACACCTTC
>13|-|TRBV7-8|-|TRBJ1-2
CASSVLRVGGYTF
TGTGCCAGCAGCGTACTCAGGGTAGGCGGCTACACCTTC
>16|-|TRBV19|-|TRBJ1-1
CASRPFGGRARSEAFF
TGTGCCAGTCGCCCTTTCGGGGGCCGCGCCAGATCTGAAGCTTTCTTT
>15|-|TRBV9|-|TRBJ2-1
CASSARDSSYNEQFF
TGTGCCAGCAGCGCGCGGGACTCTTCCTACAATGAGCAGTTCTTC
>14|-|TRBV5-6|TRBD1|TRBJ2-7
CASSTGTGWYEQYF
TGTGCCAGCAGCACCGGGACAGGGTGGTACGAGCAGTACTTC
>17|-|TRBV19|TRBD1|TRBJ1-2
CASSTGTGIFLGYGYTF
TGTGCCAGTAGTACCGGGACAGGGATTTTTCTAGGTTATGGCTACACCTTC
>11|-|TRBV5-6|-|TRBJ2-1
CASGTGTTQFF
TGTGCCAGTGGAACCGGGACAACGCAGTTCTTC
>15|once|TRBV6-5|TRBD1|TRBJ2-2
CASKLGQGAVGELFF
TGTGCCAGCAAGTTGGGACAGGGGGCGGTCGGGGAGCTGTTTTTT